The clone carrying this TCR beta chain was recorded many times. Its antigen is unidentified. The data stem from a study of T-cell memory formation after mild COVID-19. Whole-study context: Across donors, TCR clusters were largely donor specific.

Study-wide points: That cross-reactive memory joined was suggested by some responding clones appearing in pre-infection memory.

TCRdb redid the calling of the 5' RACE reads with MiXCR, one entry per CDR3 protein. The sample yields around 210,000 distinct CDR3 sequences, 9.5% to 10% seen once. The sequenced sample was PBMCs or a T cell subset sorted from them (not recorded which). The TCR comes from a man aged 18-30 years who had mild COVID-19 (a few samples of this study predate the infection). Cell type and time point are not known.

This CDR3 reads CASSARTDYGYTF. CDR3 DNA sequence: TGTGCCAGCAGCGCCCGGACGGACTATGGCTACACCTTC. The V call is TRBV7-9, the J call TRBJ1-2; D is ambiguous. CDR3 size: 13 residues. The V and J ends lost 5 bases and 3 bases respectively, with 10 bases between them. Germline V gene lookup returns CDR1 SEHNR and CDR2 FQNEAQ (reference sequence). The entire variable domain, with the rest obtained from reference TRBV7-9 and TRBJ1-2, is as follows: DTGVSQNPRHKITKRGQNVTFRCDPISEHNRLYWYRQTLGQGPEFLTYFQNEAQLEKSRLLSDRFSAERPKGSFSTLEIQRTEQGDSAMYLCASSARTDYGYTFGSGTRLTVV.